The present TCR beta chain was sequenced within a study of control samples from healthy donors and cancer patients. TCRdb keeps only in-frame clones here, not all; method: immunoSEQ multiplex PCR. In the table there are approximately 120,000 clones, more than 75% of which are singletons. V was clipped by 4 bases and J by 7 bases, with 15 bases between them. The CDR3 extends over 14 amino acids. Germline assignment: CDR1 KGHDR and CDR2 SFDVKD. This TCR was recovered from a man between 18 and 35 years old in good health. Material: blood. This chain joins TRBV24-1 and TRBJ1-2; unclear D gene. The CDR3 DNA reads as TGTGCCACCAGTGACCTCAGCATATCTGGTGGCTACACCTTC. Encoded protein: CATSDLSISGGYTF.